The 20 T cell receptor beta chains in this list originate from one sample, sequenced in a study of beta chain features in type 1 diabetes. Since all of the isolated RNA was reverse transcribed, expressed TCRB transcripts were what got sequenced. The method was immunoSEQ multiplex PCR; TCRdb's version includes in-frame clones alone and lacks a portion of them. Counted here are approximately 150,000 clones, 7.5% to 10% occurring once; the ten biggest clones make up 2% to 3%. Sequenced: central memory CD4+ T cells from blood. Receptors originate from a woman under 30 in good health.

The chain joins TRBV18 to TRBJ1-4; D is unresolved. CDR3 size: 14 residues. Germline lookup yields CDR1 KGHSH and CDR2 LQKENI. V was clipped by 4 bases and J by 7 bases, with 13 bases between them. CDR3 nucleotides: TGTGCCAGCTCACGGGCCGCGCGGGGTGAAAAACTGTTTTTT. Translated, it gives CASSRAARGEKLFF.

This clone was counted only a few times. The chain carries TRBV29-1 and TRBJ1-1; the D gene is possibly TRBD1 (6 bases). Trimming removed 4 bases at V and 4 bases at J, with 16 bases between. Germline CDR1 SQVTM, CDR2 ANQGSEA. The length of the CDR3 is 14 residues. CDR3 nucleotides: TGCAGCGTTGGAAGGGGGTTGGGTGGCACTGAAGCTTTCTTT. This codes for CSVGRGLGGTEAFF. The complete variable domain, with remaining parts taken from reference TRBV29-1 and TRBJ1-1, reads SAVISQKPSRDICQRGTSLTIQCQVDSQVTMMFWYRQQPGQSLTLIATANQGSEATYESGFVIDKFPISRPNLTFSTLTVSNMSPEDSSIYLCSVGRGLGGTEAFFGQGTRLTVV.

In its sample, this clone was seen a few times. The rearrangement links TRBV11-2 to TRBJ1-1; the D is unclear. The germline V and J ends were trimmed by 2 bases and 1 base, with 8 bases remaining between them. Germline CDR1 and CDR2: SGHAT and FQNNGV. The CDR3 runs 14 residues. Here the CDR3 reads CASSLRLANTEAFF. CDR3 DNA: TGTGCCAGCAGCTTAAGGTTAGCGAACACTGAAGCTTTCTTT.

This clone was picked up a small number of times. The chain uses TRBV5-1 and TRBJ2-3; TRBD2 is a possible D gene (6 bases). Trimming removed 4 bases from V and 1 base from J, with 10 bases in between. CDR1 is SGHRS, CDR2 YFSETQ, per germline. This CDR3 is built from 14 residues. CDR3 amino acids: CASSEGTGTDTQYF. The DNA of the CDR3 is TGCGCCAGCAGCGAAGGGACTGGCACAGATACGCAGTATTTT.

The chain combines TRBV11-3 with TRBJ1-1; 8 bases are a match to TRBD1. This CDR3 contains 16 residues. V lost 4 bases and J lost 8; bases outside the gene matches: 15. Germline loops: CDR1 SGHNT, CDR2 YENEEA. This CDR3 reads CASSSGGTGVLSEAFF. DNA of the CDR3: TGTGCCAGCAGCTCCGGGGGGACAGGTGTCCTTTCGGAAGCTTTCTTT.

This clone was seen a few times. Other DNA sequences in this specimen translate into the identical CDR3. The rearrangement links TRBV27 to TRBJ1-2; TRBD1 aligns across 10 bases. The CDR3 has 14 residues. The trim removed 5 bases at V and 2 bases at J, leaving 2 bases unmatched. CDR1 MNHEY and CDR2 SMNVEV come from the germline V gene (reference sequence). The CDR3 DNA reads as TGTGCCAGCAGTGCGGGACAGGGGAACTATGGCTACACCTTC. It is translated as CASSAGQGNYGYTF.

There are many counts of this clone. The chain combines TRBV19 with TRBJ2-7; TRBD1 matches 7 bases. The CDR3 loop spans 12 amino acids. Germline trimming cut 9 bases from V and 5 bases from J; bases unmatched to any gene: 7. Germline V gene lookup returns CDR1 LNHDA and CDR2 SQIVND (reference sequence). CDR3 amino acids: CASRQGNHEQYF. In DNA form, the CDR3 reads TGTGCCAGCAGACAGGGAAACCACGAGCAGTACTTC.

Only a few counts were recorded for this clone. CDR3 in DNA: TGTGCCAGCAGCGTAGAGGGGGCGGACACTGAAGCTTTCTTT. It specifies CASSVEGADTEAFF. This chain joins TRBV9 and TRBJ1-1; TRBD1 matches at 7 bases. The CDR3 contains 14 residues. With V trimmed by 0 bases and J by 3 bases, 2 bases remained unmatched. CDR1 SGDLS and CDR2 YYNGEE come from the germline V gene.

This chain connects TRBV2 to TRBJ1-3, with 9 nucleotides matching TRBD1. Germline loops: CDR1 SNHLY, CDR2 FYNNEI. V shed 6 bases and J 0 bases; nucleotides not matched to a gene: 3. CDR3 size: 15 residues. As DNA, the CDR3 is TGTGCCAGCAGGGACAGGGGCCTCTCTGGAAACACCATATATTTT. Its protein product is CASRDRGLSGNTIYF. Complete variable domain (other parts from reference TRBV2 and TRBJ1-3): EPEVTQTPSHQVTQMGQEVILRCVPISNHLYFYWYRQILGQKVEFLVSFYNNEISEKSEIFDDQFSVERPDGSNFTLKIRSTKLEDSAMYFCASRDRGLSGNTIYFGEGSWLTVV.

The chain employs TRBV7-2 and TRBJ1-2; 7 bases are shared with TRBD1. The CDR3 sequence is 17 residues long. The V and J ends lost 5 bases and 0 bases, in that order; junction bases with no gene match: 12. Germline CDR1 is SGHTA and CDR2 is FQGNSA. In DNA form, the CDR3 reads TGTGCCAGCAGCCCGGGTATCGGGCAGGGGGCTAACTATGGCTACACCTTC. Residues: CASSPGIGQGANYGYTF.

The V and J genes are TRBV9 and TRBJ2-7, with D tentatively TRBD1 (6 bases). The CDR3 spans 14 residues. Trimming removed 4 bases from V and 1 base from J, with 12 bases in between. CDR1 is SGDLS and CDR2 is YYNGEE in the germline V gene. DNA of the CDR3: TGTGCCAGCAGCCTAAATCAGGGGTCCTACGAGCAGTACTTC. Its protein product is CASSLNQGSYEQYF.

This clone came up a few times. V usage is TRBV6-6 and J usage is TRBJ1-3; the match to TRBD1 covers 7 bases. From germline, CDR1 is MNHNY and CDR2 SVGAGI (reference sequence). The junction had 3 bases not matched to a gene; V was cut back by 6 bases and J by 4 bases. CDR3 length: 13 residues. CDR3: CASRGTDGNTIYF. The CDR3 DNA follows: TGTGCCAGCAGGGGGACAGACGGAAACACCATATATTTT.

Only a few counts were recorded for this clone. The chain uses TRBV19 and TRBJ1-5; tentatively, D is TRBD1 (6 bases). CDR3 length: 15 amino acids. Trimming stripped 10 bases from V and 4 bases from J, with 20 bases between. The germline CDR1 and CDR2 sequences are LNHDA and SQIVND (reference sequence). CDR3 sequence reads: CATLNQGTENQPQHF. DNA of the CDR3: TGTGCCACCCTAAATCAGGGGACGGAGAATCAGCCCCAGCATTTT.

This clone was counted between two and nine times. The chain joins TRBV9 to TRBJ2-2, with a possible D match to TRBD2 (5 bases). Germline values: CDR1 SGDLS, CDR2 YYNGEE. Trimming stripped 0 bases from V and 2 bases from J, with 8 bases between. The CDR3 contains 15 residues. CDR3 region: CASSVGTPNTGELFF. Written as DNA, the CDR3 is TGTGCCAGCAGCGTAGGGACTCCTAACACCGGGGAGCTGTTTTTT. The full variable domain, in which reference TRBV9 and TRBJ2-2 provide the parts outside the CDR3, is DSGVTQTPKHLITATGQRVTLRCSPRSGDLSVYWYQQSLDQGLQFLIQYYNGEERAKGNILERFSAQQFPDLHSELNLSSLELGDSALYFCASSVGTPNTGELFFGEGSRLTVL.

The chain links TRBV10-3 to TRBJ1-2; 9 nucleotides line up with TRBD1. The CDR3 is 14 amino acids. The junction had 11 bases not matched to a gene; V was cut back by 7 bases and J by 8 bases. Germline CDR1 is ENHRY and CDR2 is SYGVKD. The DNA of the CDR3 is TGTGCCATCAATTTACAGGGGGCGAACAACGGCTACACCTTC. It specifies CAINLQGANNGYTF.

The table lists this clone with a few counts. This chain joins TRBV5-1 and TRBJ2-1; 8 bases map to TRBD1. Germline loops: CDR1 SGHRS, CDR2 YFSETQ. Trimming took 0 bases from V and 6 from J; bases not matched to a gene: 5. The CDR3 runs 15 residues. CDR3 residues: CASSLGAQGANEQFF. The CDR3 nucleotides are TGCGCCAGCAGCTTGGGGGCCCAGGGGGCCAATGAGCAGTTCTTC.

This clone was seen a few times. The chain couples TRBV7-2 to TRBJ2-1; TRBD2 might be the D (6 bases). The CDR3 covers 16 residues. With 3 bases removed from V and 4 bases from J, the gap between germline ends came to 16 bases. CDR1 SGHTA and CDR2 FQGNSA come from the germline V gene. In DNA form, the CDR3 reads TGTGCCAGCAGCTTTGAAAAGCGGGCATCTTACAATGAGCAGTTCTTC. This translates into CASSFEKRASYNEQFF.

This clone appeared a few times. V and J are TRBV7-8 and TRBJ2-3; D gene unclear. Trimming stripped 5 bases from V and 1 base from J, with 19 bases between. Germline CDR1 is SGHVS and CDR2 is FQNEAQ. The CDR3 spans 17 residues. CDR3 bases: TGTGCCAGCAGCCTTACCGCTCCTCTGGCACGCACAGATACGCAGTATTTT. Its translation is CASSLTAPLARTDTQYF.

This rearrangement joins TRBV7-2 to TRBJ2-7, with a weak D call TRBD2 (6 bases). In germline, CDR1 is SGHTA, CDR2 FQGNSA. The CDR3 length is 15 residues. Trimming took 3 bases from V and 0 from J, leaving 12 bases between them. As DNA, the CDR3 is TGTGCCAGCAGCTTGGGCGGGGTAGTCTCCTACGAGCAGTACTTC. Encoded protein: CASSLGGVVSYEQYF.

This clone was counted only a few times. The CDR3 here is CASSLRGHEQYF. The DNA for the CDR3 is TGTGCCAGCAGTTTACGAGGGCACGAGCAGTACTTC. The chain uses TRBV28 and TRBJ2-7, with D tentatively TRBD2 (5 bases). Germline CDR1 reads MDHEN; CDR2 reads SYDVKM. This CDR3 is 12 amino acids long. V lost 2 bases, J lost 5 bases, and 7 bases lay in between.